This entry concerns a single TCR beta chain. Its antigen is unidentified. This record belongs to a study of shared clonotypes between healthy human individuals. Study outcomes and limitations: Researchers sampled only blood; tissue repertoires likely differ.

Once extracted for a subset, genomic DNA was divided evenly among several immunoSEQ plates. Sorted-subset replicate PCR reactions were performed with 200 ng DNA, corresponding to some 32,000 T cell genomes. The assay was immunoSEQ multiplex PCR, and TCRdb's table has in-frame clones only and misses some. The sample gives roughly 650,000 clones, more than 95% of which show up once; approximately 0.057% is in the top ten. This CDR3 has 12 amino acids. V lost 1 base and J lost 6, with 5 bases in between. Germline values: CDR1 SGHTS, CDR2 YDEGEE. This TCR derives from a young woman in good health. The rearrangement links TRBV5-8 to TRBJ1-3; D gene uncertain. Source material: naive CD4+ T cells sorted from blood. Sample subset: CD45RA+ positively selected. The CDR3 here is CASSLYENTIYF. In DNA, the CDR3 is TGTGCCAGCAGCTTGTACGAAAACACCATATATTTT.